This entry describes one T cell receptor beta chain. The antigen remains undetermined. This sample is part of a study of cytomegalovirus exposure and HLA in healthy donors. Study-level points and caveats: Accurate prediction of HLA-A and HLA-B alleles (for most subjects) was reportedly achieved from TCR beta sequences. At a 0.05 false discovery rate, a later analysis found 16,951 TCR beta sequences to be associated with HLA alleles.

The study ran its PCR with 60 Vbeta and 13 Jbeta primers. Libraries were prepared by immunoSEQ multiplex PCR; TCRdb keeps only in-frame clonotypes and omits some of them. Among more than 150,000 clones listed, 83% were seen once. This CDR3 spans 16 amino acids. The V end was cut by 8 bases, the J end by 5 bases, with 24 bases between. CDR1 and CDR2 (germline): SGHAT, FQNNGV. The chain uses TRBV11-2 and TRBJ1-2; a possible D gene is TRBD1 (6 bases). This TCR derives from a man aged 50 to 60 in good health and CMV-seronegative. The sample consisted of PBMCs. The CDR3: CASGGGSGRGGYGYTF. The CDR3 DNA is TGTGCCAGCGGCGGGGGGTCAGGGAGAGGGGGTTATGGCTACACCTTC.